One and the same sample provided the 21 T cell receptor beta chains below, sequenced in a study of blood T cell repertoires in COVID-19. The method was immunoSEQ multiplex PCR; TCRdb's version includes in-frame clones alone and lacks a portion of them. The table shows about 120,000 clones, with around 76% occurring only once. Sequencing was done on a sample of peripheral blood. The receptors come from a man between 65 and 80 years old with acute or convalescent COVID-19.

V is TRBV4-3 and J is TRBJ1-4; a weak D match, TRBD1 (6 bases). This CDR3 spans 15 amino acids. Trimming pared 4 bases from V and 7 bases from J, leaving 16 bases between. Germline V gene data show CDR1 as LGHNA and CDR2 as YSLEER. This CDR3 reads CASSRSSGVFEKLFF. CDR3 coding DNA: TGCGCCAGCAGCCGGTCCTCAGGGGTTTTTGAAAAACTGTTTTTT.

The rearrangement uses TRBV6-6 and TRBJ1-1, with D perhaps matching TRBD1 (5 bases). Deletions cut 6 bases from V and 0 bases from J, with 14 bases between. Germline V gene sequence: CDR1 MNHNY, CDR2 SVGAGI (reference sequence). This CDR3 has 15 residues. The CDR3 reads CASRDLVTVNTEAFF. The CDR3 region has the DNA TGTGCCAGCAGGGATTTAGTGACAGTGAACACTGAAGCTTTCTTT.

About this clone: The same CDR3 can be traced to other DNA sequences in this sample. The V call is TRBV7-2, the J call TRBJ1-5; the D gene is possibly TRBD1 (6 bases). Germline values: CDR1 SGHTA, CDR2 FQGNSA. The CDR3 extends over 15 amino acids. V lost 2 bases and J lost 5, with 13 bases in between. The CDR3 sequence is CASSLHRAGDQPQHF. The DNA for the CDR3 is TGTGCCAGCAGCTTACACAGGGCAGGGGATCAGCCCCAGCATTTT.

V gene TRBV5-1 combines with J gene TRBJ2-7; TRBD2 matches at 8 bases. The CDR3 has 14 amino acids. Germline lookup yields CDR1 SGHRS and CDR2 YFSETQ. Trimming cost V 1 base and J 5 bases; bases outside gene matches: 5. The CDR3 loop is CASSLTGGPHEQYF. The DNA of the CDR3 is TGCGCCAGCAGCTTGACGGGGGGGCCCCACGAGCAGTACTTC.

The chain joins TRBV18 to TRBJ2-5; TRBD2 might be the D (5 bases). Germline V CDR1 and CDR2: KGHSH, LQKENI. The V and J ends lost 5 bases and 1 base respectively, with 11 bases between them. The CDR3 runs 14 residues. CDR3 region: CASSESSGQETQYF. The CDR3 bases are TGTGCCAGCTCAGAATCGAGCGGCCAAGAGACCCAGTACTTC.

This clone was observed a few times. V usage is TRBV10-3 and J usage is TRBJ1-2; 7 bases are shared with TRBD1. V trimming: 4 bases; J trimming: 6 bases; junction bases outside the gene matches: 11. This CDR3 region has 15 residues. Germline-derived CDR1 and CDR2 are ENHRY and SYGVKD. The CDR3 loop reads CAISAQLTGVNGYTF. In DNA form, the CDR3 reads TGTGCCATCAGTGCCCAACTAACAGGGGTGAATGGCTACACCTTC.

The chain links TRBV13 to TRBJ1-2; D might be TRBD1 (6 bases). CDR1 PRHDT and CDR2 FYEKMQ come from the germline V gene (reference sequence). V lost 5 bases to trimming and J lost 2 bases, with 9 bases between them. CDR3 length: 13 amino acids. The CDR3: CASSRGQNYGYTF. The CDR3 coding sequence is TGTGCCAGCAGCCGAGGACAGAACTATGGCTACACCTTC.

The V gene is TRBV7-2, the J gene TRBJ1-1, with 7 bases identical to TRBD1. V shed 2 bases and J 0 bases; nucleotides not matched to a gene: 6. There are 16 residues in the CDR3. Germline V gene sequence: CDR1 SGHTA, CDR2 FQGNSA. The CDR3 DNA follows: TGTGCCAGCAGCTTAAGGACAGGAACTTTGAACACTGAAGCTTTCTTT. This sequence encodes CASSLRTGTLNTEAFF.

The V gene is TRBV29-1, the J gene TRBJ2-1; D possibly corresponds to TRBD2 (5 bases). The CDR3 has 14 amino acids. Germline V gene data show CDR1 as SQVTM and CDR2 as ANQGSEA. V lost 2 bases and J lost 0, with 8 bases in between. The CDR3 sequence is CSVERDRSYNEQFF. CDR3 nucleotides: TGCAGCGTTGAACGGGATCGCTCCTACAATGAGCAGTTCTTC.

This clone was recorded once. The chain links TRBV7-3 to TRBJ2-3, with a tentative D call TRBD2 (5 bases). This CDR3 is built from 15 residues. Germline V CDR1 and CDR2: SGHTA, FQGTGA. The V and J ends lost 5 bases and 7 bases respectively, with 19 bases between them. This CDR3 is CASSVSGNSRNTQYF. In DNA form, the CDR3 reads TGTGCCAGCAGCGTCTCCGGGAATAGCAGGAATACGCAGTATTTT.

This clone was seen a handful of times. V and J are TRBV7-9 and TRBJ1-2; D is unclear. The CDR3 spans 15 residues. Per germline, CDR1 SEHNR and CDR2 FQNEAQ (reference sequence). Trimming removed 3 bases at V and 8 bases at J, with 19 bases between. The CDR3 coding sequence is TGTGCCAGCAGCTTTGAGCACGGGTCCCTTTTGGGCTACACCTTC. It specifies CASSFEHGSLLGYTF.

This clone has a single count. The CDR3: CASNGERGEQETQYF. In DNA, the CDR3 is TGTGCCAGCAATGGGGAGCGGGGGGAGCAAGAGACCCAGTACTTC. The chain couples TRBV2 to TRBJ2-5; 9 bases line up with TRBD2. The germline V gene has CDR1 SNHLY and CDR2 FYNNEI. There are 15 residues in the CDR3. Trimming cost V 7 bases and J 2 bases; bases outside gene matches: 8.

The chain uses TRBV5-1 and TRBJ2-1, with 8 bases identical to TRBD1. CDR3 length equals 15 residues. Germline-derived CDR1 and CDR2 are SGHRS and YFSETQ. The V and J ends lost 1 base and 7 bases, in that order; junction bases with no gene match: 7. The CDR3 sequence: CASSLIRGRGNEQFF. DNA of the CDR3: TGCGCCAGCAGCTTGATCAGGGGGCGCGGGAATGAGCAGTTCTTC.

The rearrangement links TRBV7-2 to TRBJ1-3; D remains unclear. CDR1 is SGHTA, CDR2 FQGNSA, per germline. The V end was cut by 3 bases, the J end by 5 bases, with 2 bases between. The CDR3 runs 11 residues. DNA of the CDR3: TGTGCCAGCAGCTTTAGAAACACCATATATTTT. The encoded protein is CASSFRNTIYF.

This sequence joins TRBV7-9 and TRBJ1-1, with D possibly matching TRBD1 (6 bases). Germline V gene lookup returns CDR1 SEHNR and CDR2 FQNEAQ (reference sequence). V lost 5 bases to trimming and J lost 8 bases, with 12 bases between them. This CDR3 has 12 residues. CDR3 coding DNA: TGTGCCAGCAGCGCGACAGGTGTGGAAGCTTTCTTT. This gives the protein CASSATGVEAFF.

In this sample, this clone turned up a few times. V gene TRBV4-3 combines with J gene TRBJ1-1; 8 bases are a match to TRBD1. Per germline, CDR1 LGHNA and CDR2 YSLEER. The CDR3 extends over 15 amino acids. V lost 0 bases to trimming and J lost 4 bases; unmatched junction nucleotides: 4. The CDR3 loop is CASSQDLGTGTEAFF. Written as DNA, the CDR3 is TGCGCCAGCAGCCAAGATCTTGGGACAGGCACTGAAGCTTTCTTT.

The chain links TRBV7-3 to TRBJ2-2; 10 bases match TRBD1. The CDR3 has 16 residues. With V trimmed by 5 bases and J by 4 bases, 7 bases remained unmatched. In germline, CDR1 is SGHTA, CDR2 FQGTGA. This CDR3 reads CASSPLTGGLTGELFF. CDR3 nucleotide sequence: TGTGCCAGCAGCCCTTTGACAGGGGGCCTCACCGGGGAGCTGTTTTTT.

This clone was counted between two and nine times. This chain uses TRBV9 with TRBJ1-2; 9 bases map to TRBD1. Germline lookup yields CDR1 SGDLS and CDR2 YYNGEE. The CDR3 has 16 amino acids. Trimming took 3 bases from V and 1 from J; bases not matched to a gene: 7. The DNA of the CDR3 is TGTGCCAGCAGCGAGGGTGGGACAGGGTATAACTATGGCTACACCTTC. Its protein product is CASSEGGTGYNYGYTF.

This clone was detected a few times. The chain has TRBV11-1 and TRBJ1-1, with D unresolved. Trimming removed 2 bases from V and 5 bases from J, with 9 bases in between. CDR3 size: 13 residues. Germline V gene lookup returns CDR1 SGHAT and CDR2 FQDESV (reference sequence). CDR3 sequence (DNA): TGTGCCAGCAGCTTATGGGCAGAAACTGAAGCTTTCTTT. It translates to CASSLWAETEAFF.

The chain has TRBV10-3 and TRBJ1-3; no definite D call. Germline CDR1 reads ENHRY; CDR2 reads SYGVKD. CDR3 size: 14 residues. V shed 4 bases and J shed 0 bases, with 7 bases lying between them. The CDR3: CAISGQRSGNTIYF. CDR3 bases: TGTGCCATCAGTGGGCAGCGCTCTGGAAACACCATATATTTT.

The chain uses TRBV5-4 and TRBJ1-1; D possibly corresponds to TRBD1 (6 bases). CDR3 length: 13 residues. Between the trimmed V and J ends, which lost 4 bases and 6 bases, there was a span of 13 bases. CDR1 is SGHNT and CDR2 is YYREEE in the germline V gene (reference sequence). The CDR3 sequence: CASSGYRVAEAFF. The CDR3 DNA is TGTGCCAGCAGCGGCTACAGGGTCGCTGAAGCTTTCTTT. Together with reference TRBV5-4 and TRBJ1-1, the CDR3 gives the full variable domain: ETGVTQSPTHLIKTRGQQVTLRCSSQSGHNTVSWYQQALGQGPQFIFQYYREEENGRGNFPPRFSGLQFPNYSSELNVNALELDDSALYLCASSGYRVAEAFFGQGTRLTVV.